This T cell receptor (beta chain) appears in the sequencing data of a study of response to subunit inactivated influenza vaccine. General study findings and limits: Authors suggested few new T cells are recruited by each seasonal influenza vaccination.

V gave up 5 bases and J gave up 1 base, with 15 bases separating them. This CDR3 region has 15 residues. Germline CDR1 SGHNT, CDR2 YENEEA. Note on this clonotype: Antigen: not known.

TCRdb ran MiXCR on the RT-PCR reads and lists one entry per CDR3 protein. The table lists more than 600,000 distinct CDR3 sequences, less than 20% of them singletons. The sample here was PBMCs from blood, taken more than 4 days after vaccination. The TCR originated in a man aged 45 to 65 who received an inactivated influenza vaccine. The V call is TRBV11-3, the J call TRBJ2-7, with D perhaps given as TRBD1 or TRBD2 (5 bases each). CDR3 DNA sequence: TGTGCCAGCAGCGATGGGTCGGGGCTATCCTACGAGCAGTACTTC. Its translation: CASSDGSGLSYEQYF.